This note documents a single T cell receptor (beta chain) sequence. Antigen unknown. The isolated RNA, all of it, was reverse transcribed, so expressed TCRB transcripts were what got sequenced. Produced via immunoSEQ multiplex PCR; TCRdb's table is partial and in-frame only. The repertoire holds fewer than 650,000 clones, with roughly 16% as singletons. The J segment lost 5 bases and the V segment lost 3 bases, leaving 14 bases of the junction unmatched. This CDR3 is 16 amino acids long. The germline gives CDR1 SGDLS, CDR2 YYNGEE. This sample is drawn from a study of beta chain features in type 1 diabetes. Points from the study as a whole: PCR might show a preference for shorter templates, equally across patients and controls. Compared to healthy donors, patients appeared to have naive, central memory and Treg TCRB repertoires that were more alike. Patients with Type 1 diabetes showed moderately but significantly shorter TCRB CDR3s in all four CD4+ subsets.

The chain links TRBV9 to TRBJ2-7, with 7 bases aligning to TRBD1. The TCR originated in a young man in good health. Sequencing was performed on naive CD4+ T cells from blood. CDR3 DNA: TGTGCCAGCAGCGCTTGGGACAGATTGGTAGTAAACGAGCAGTACTTC. This sequence encodes CASSAWDRLVVNEQYF. The full variable domain, rest sourced from reference TRBV9 and TRBJ2-7, is DSGVTQTPKHLITATGQRVTLRCSPRSGDLSVYWYQQSLDQGLQFLIQYYNGEERAKGNILERFSAQQFPDLHSELNLSSLELGDSALYFCASSAWDRLVVNEQYFGPGTRLTVT.